This entry concerns a single T cell receptor beta chain. The CDR3 is 13 amino acids. J lost 9 bases, V lost 5 bases, and 8 bases had no gene match. CDR1 is MNHEY and CDR2 is SMNVEV in the germline V gene (reference sequence). This sample is drawn from a study of CD8 T cells in Susac syndrome. cDNA came from approximately 0.5 to 1 ug RNA primed by random hexamers. TCRdb independently ran MiXCR on the immunoSEQ multiplex PCR reads; one entry per CDR3 protein. The data contain 84,000 or so distinct CDR3 sequences, over 85% of them seen just once; the ten biggest clones take up approximately 1%. This chain links TRBV27 with TRBJ2-3, with 7 nucleotides matching TRBD1. The TCR was taken from a human donor with Susac syndrome. Sequenced material: CD8+ T cells from PBMCs. This CDR3 reads CASSMQDRSTQYF. CDR3 nucleotides: TGTGCCAGCAGTATGCAGGACAGGTCAACGCAGTATTTT.